The sample holds a few counts of the clone carrying this T cell receptor beta chain. The antigen is undetermined. What was sequenced were expressed TCRB transcripts, since all of the isolated RNA had been reverse transcribed. Clones were sequenced by immunoSEQ multiplex PCR, and TCRdb holds only the in-frame ones, with some missing. The sample yields 200,000 to 250,000 clones, approximately 16% seen once. Naive, central memory, regulatory and stem cell-like memory cells within the CD4+ compartment were sorted using CD45RO/CCR7/CD25/CD127/CD95/CD27. This sample stems from a study of beta chain features in type 1 diabetes. Points from the study as a whole: The study found moderately but significantly shorter TCRB CDR3s in all four CD4+ subsets of Type 1 diabetes patients. In type 1 diabetes patients, VDJ junctions had fewer insertions; deletions at these junctions were more frequent.

This clonotype originated in a man younger than 45 with type 1 diabetes. The sample taken for sequencing was naive CD4+ T cells from blood.

The CDR3 region is CAWSVREGALEEQFF. The CDR3 nucleotides are TGTGCCTGGAGTGTACGGGAGGGAGCCTTAGAAGAGCAGTTCTTC. The genes are TRBV30 and TRBJ2-1; 8 bases are a match to TRBD2. V was clipped by 0 bases and J by 10 bases; unmatched bases: 11. This CDR3 has 15 amino acids. The germline V gene has CDR1 GTSNPN and CDR2 SVGIG (reference sequence). The complete variable domain, with remaining parts taken from reference TRBV30 and TRBJ2-1, reads SQTIHQWPATLVQPVGSPLSLECTVEGTSNPNLYWYRQAAGRGLQLLFYSVGIGQISSEVPQNLSASRPQDRQFILSSKKLLLSDSGFYLCAWSVREGALEEQFFGPGTRLTVL.